This T cell receptor (beta chain) was identified during a study of cytomegalovirus exposure and HLA in healthy donors. Germline CDR1 and CDR2: SGHAT and FQNNGV. This CDR3 comprises 14 residues. V lost 4 bases, J lost 7 bases, and 13 bases lay in between. Points on this clone: Its antigen is as yet unknown.

TCRdb's copy holds only in-frame clones and misses some; the assay was immunoSEQ multiplex PCR. The sample has about 50,000 clones, around 90% seen once. Study outcomes and limitations: The study found most TCR sequences rare, yet found some public TCRs in many donors. The study labeled 164 TCR beta chains cytomegalovirus-associated.

Sequenced sample: PBMCs. The clonotype originates from a man aged 18 to 30 in good health and CMV-seronegative. The genes are TRBV11-2 and TRBJ2-2; D might be TRBD2 (5 bases). In nucleotides, the CDR3 is TGTGCCAGCAGCTGGCGGACTCACGGCGGGGAGCTGTTTTTT. This codes for CASSWRTHGGELFF. The full variable domain, completed using reference TRBV11-2 and TRBJ2-2, is EAGVAQSPRYKIIEKRQSVAFWCNPISGHATLYWYQQILGQGPKLLIQFQNNGVVDDSQLPKDRFSAERLKGVDSTLKIQPAKLEDSAVYLCASSWRTHGGELFFGEGSRLTVL.